A selection of T cell receptor beta chains follows, all from one sample in a study of shared clonotypes between healthy human individuals. Sequencing was performed with immunoSEQ multiplex PCR; in TCRdb, only in-frame clones are kept and a portion is missing. This sample carries over 1.5 million clones, around 98% of them seen once, and the ten largest clones take roughly 0.4%. Specimen: naive CD4+ T cells sorted from blood. These receptors all come from a man aged 30 to 39 in good health. CDR3s leave out the opening cysteine and the closing phenylalanine or tryptophan. Each record gives: V gene, J gene, CDR3 length, CDR3 protein.

TRBV7-2	TRBJ1-4	13	ASSLVGQGEEKLF
TRBV7-9	TRBJ2-7	13	ASSEGQYLSYEQY
TRBV2	TRBJ2-6	12	ASSAESGANVLT
TRBV19	TRBJ2-1	15	ASSISPPTSGRGEQF
TRBV5-5	TRBJ2-2	15	ASRRETGTANTGELF
TRBV5-1	TRBJ2-7	14	ASSLLGTSGSYEQY
TRBV28	TRBJ2-3	12	ASVSSGTTDTQY
TRBV6-5	TRBJ1-1	11	ASRQGMKNEAF
TRBV6-5	TRBJ2-5	11	ASRKTGRETQY
TRBV2	TRBJ1-5	12	ASSGRGGNQPQH
TRBV19	TRBJ2-6	13	ASSQTGTGANVLT
TRBV18	TRBJ1-1	12	ASSPQGGNTEAF
TRBV5-5	TRBJ2-4	12	ASSLVTVKNIQY
TRBV29-1	TRBJ2-5	10	STGARGETQY
TRBV18	TRBJ2-5	10	ASSADGDTQY
TRBV14	TRBJ2-1	15	ASSQLKQAWSYNEQF
TRBV25-1	TRBJ2-1	14	ASSESGDHSYNEQF
TRBV28	TRBJ2-7	13	ASSFIPAQDHEQY
TRBV11-2	TRBJ2-2	10	ASILVVGELF
TRBV7-8	TRBJ1-5	11	ASSLANNQPQH
TRBV5-1	TRBJ2-3	13	ASSLVGDLTDTQY
TRBV5-1	TRBJ2-3	12	ASSLQGSTDTQY
TRBV7-2	TRBJ2-3	13	ASSGLAIITDTQY
TRBV7-2	TRBJ2-5	13	ASSSLGTGVETQY
TRBV7-2	TRBJ2-7	15	ASSLSLAGGAVYEQY
TRBV9	TRBJ1-2	12	ASSVGAGGFGYT
TRBV10-1	TRBJ2-7	13	ASSESQTGAYEQY
TRBV28	TRBJ2-1	9	ASRLANEQF
TRBV9	TRBJ2-5	13	ASSGGTSRWETQY
TRBV4-1	TRBJ2-3	14	ASTPATGGPTDTQY
TRBV27	TRBJ1-4	14	ASSPFASEPNEKLF
TRBV19	TRBJ2-1	12	ASSSIAGATEQF
TRBV7-9	TRBJ1-2	12	ASSFRVDNYGYT
TRBV25-1	TRBJ1-2	12	ASSFRGHSYGYT
TRBV18	TRBJ2-1	12	ASSSGRTGNEQF
TRBV5-4	TRBJ2-5	11	ASRSSDIRTQY
TRBV9	TRBJ2-3	10	ASSALGDTQY
TRBV5-1	TRBJ2-2	13	ASSLGDRETGELF
TRBV6-5	TRBJ2-1	12	ASSFSEPYNEQF
TRBV6-5	TRBJ1-2	13	ASSLTPTPNYGYT
TRBV4-2	TRBJ2-3	15	ASSQDGVAESTDTQY
TRBV28	TRBJ1-1	9	ASSSTGRAF
TRBV11-2	TRBJ2-7	13	ASSLGQGLRDEQY
TRBV18	TRBJ2-2	11	ASSSGYTGELF
TRBV10-3	TRBJ2-3	16	AISESLSRAGGADTQY
TRBV5-1	TRBJ2-1	15	ASSSGVAGGSYNEQF
TRBV11-2	TRBJ2-1	14	ASSPGSGRLYNEQF
TRBV29-1	TRBJ1-1	10	SDWDRGRVAF
TRBV5-1	TRBJ2-1	12	ASSVATGVGEQF
TRBV15	TRBJ2-1	13	ATSRGRFGYNEQF
TRBV9	TRBJ2-7	12	ASSVVSNSYEQY
TRBV25-1	TRBJ2-1	14	APTPGTGGSYNEQF
TRBV7-3	TRBJ2-7	11	ASSLIPSYEQY
TRBV19	TRBJ1-2	12	ASSIMSSAYGYT
TRBV7-2	TRBJ2-7	12	ASSSRRPLNEQY
TRBV19	TRBJ2-7	12	ASKTAGQSYEQY
TRBV7-9	TRBJ1-3	15	ASSTLGTALSGNTIY
TRBV19	TRBJ2-1	12	ASRHVGGGNNQF
TRBV6-1	TRBJ2-1	10	ASPSGSNEQF